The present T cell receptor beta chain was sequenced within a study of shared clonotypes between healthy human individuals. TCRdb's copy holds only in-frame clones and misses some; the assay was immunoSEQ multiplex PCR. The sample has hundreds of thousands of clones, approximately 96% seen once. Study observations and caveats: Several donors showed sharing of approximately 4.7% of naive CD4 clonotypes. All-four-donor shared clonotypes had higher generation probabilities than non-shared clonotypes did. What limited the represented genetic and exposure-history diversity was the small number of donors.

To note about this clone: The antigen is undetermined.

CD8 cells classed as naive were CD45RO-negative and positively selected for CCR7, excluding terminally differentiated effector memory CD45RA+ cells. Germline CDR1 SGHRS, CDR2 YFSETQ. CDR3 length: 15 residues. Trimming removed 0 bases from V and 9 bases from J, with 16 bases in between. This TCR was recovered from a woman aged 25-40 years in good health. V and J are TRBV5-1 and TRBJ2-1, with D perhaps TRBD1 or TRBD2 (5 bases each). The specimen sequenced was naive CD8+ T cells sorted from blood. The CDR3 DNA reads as TGCGCCAGCAGCTTGGGACGGGAAGGGGTGAGTGAGCAGTTCTTC. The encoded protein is CASSLGREGVSEQFF.